These T cell receptor beta chains were read from a single sample in a study of T cells in localized non-small cell lung cancer. The protocol was immunoSEQ multiplex PCR, while the TCRdb copy is restricted to in-frame clones and leaves out a portion. Altogether 45,000 to 65,000 clones are present, roughly 90% being singletons, with the ten largest covering approximately 22%. Sequences were derived from peripheral blood, sampled before any cancer treatment. Receptors were obtained from a man aged 40 to 75 with stage I squamous cell lung carcinoma. The CDR3 runs from the conserved cysteine through the conserved F or W. The D gene is left open where the match is weak. For some rows the clone size is stated as once, few or many, or as a class when expanded; others skip it.

d_gene	abundance	j_gene	v_gene	CDR3nt	CDR3aa
NA	NA	TRBJ1-4	TRBV30	TGTGCCTGGAGACGGGGTCCGGGGGTAAAACTGTTTTTT	CAWRRGPGVKLFF
NA	NA	TRBJ2-5	TRBV11-2	TGTGCCAGCAGCCCCCCGACACGAACCGAGACCCAGTACTTC	CASSPPTRTETQYF
NA	NA	TRBJ1-1	TRBV7-2	TGTGCCAGCAGCCCGCACACTGAAGCTTTCTTT	CASSPHTEAFF
NA	NA	TRBJ2-1	TRBV5-4	TGTGCCAGCAGCTTGGGGTTTTCAAGCTCCTACAATGAGCAGTTCTTC	CASSLGFSSSYNEQFF
NA	NA	TRBJ2-7	TRBV4-3	TGCGCCAGCAGCCAGGGTCTCATGTCGAGCGAGCAGTACTTC	CASSQGLMSSEQYF
NA	NA	TRBJ1-2	TRBV7-2	TGTGCCAGCAGCCGTGGTGGGGAACGTGGCTACACCTTC	CASSRGGERGYTF
NA	NA	TRBJ2-1	TRBV7-8	TGTGCCAGCAGCTTCGGGGATAGCCGGAGTGAGCAGTTCTTC	CASSFGDSRSEQFF
TRBD2	NA	TRBJ2-7	TRBV5-6	TGTGCCAGCAGCTTATTTAGGACTAGCAGAACGGGGGAGCAGTACTTC	CASSLFRTSRTGEQYF
TRBD1	NA	TRBJ2-3	TRBV10-1	TGCGCCAGCAGTGACCCCGCGACAGGGCGAGATGATACGCAGTATTTT	CASSDPATGRDDTQYF
NA	NA	TRBJ2-1	TRBV11-3	TGTGCCAGCAGCTTAGGAGGGGGGGTCTACAATGAGCAGTTCTTC	CASSLGGGVYNEQFF
TRBD2	NA	TRBJ2-6	TRBV5-4	TGTGCCAGCAGCTTAGAACTAGCGGGAGCTGGGGCCAACGTCCTGACTTTC	CASSLELAGAGANVLTF
TRBD2	NA	TRBJ2-7	TRBV6-6	TGTGCCAGCAGTCGAGGACTAGCGGGAACCAACGAGCAGTACTTC	CASSRGLAGTNEQYF
TRBD2	once	TRBJ2-7	TRBV29-1	TGCAGCGTTGAATCTAGCGGTGAAGCCTACGAGCAGTACTTC	CSVESSGEAYEQYF
NA	NA	TRBJ2-6	TRBV2	TGTGCCAGCAGGGCTGGACAGTCAGGGGCCAACGTCCTGACTTTC	CASRAGQSGANVLTF
TRBD2	NA	TRBJ2-7	TRBV7-8	TGTGCCAGCGGACTAGCGGCCTTTGGGGGCTACGAGCAGTACTTC	CASGLAAFGGYEQYF
TRBD1	NA	TRBJ1-5	TRBV4-1	TGCGCCAGCAGCCCACAGGGGGTGCTAACCGAGCAGCCCCAGCATTTT	CASSPQGVLTEQPQHF
NA	NA	TRBJ2-7	TRBV2	TGTGCCAGCGTTGGGGCGCTAGGCTACGAGCAGTACTTC	CASVGALGYEQYF
NA	NA	TRBJ1-3	TRBV6-1	TGTGCCAGCAGTGATGGCGGCTTCTCTGGAAACACCATATATTTT	CASSDGGFSGNTIYF
NA	NA	TRBJ2-5	TRBV7-3	TGTGCCAGCAGCCCAGGAGGACAAGAGACCCAGTACTTC	CASSPGGQETQYF
TRBD1	NA	TRBJ1-3	TRBV6-4	TGTGCCAGCAGTGATGCCACGGGGGTGACAGGGAGGGGAAACACCATATATTTT	CASSDATGVTGRGNTIYF
TRBD2	NA	TRBJ2-7	TRBV9	TGTGCCAGCAGCCTAGCGGGAGTCTCAAAGGAGCAGTACTTC	CASSLAGVSKEQYF
NA	NA	TRBJ2-2	TRBV6-1	TGTGCCAGCAGTCCCAGACATACCGGGGAGCTGTTTTTT	CASSPRHTGELFF
NA	NA	TRBJ2-7	TRBV27	TGTGCCAGCAGCCATGTGGGTTATTCCTACGAGCAGTACTTC	CASSHVGYSYEQYF
TRBD1	few	TRBJ2-7	TRBV30	TGTGCCTGGAGTGTACGGACTCGGACAGGGAATTACGAGCAGTACTTC	CAWSVRTRTGNYEQYF
NA	NA	TRBJ1-5	TRBV2	TGTGCCAGCAGCCTCGGAGGAGGGGGCAATCAGCCCCAGCATTTT	CASSLGGGGNQPQHF
NA	NA	TRBJ2-5	TRBV19	TGTGCCAGCCATCCGTCTAGCGCCCAAGAGACCCAGTACTTC	CASHPSSAQETQYF
NA	NA	TRBJ1-2	TRBV19	TGTGCCAGTAGTAAGGTCGGGAGATCCGGTGATGGCTACACCTTC	CASSKVGRSGDGYTF
NA	NA	TRBJ2-7	TRBV10-1	TGCGCCAGCAGTCCCCTCTCCGAGCAGTACTTC	CASSPLSEQYF